This is a list of T cell receptor beta chains from one sample in a study of regulatory T cells in long-lasting Graves disease. TCRdb fed the multiplex PCR reads into MiXCR, producing one record per CDR3 protein. The table shows more than 650,000 distinct CDR3 sequences, with roughly 30% occurring only once. The starting material was peripheral blood mononuclear cells (PBMCs), obtained when the disease was refractory, from a patient treated with antithyroid drugs. The receptors were gathered from a female donor with Graves disease. CDR3s include the opening cysteine and the closing phenylalanine or tryptophan. The D gene is left open where the match is weak. Clone size is not always given. Where it is, it says once, few, many or a class for expanded clones.

NA TRBJ1-1 TRBV12-5 NA CASGSRGVTEAFF TGTGCTAGTGGTTCAAGGGGGGTAACTGAAGCTTTCTTT
NA TRBJ2-2 TRBV20-1 few CSAIENTGELFF TGCAGTGCGATAGAGAACACCGGGGAGCTGTTTTTT
TRBD2 TRBJ2-7 TRBV28 NA CASGPTSGGLYEQYF TGTGCCAGCGGACCGACTAGCGGGGGTCTCTACGAGCAGTACTTC
NA TRBJ1-5 TRBV20-1 few CSATSGDSNSNQPQHF TGCAGTGCGACCTCAGGGGATAGTAATAGCAATCAGCCCCAGCATTTT
NA TRBJ1-3 TRBV20-1 NA CSALGRAGNTIYF TGCAGTGCCCTCGGTAGAGCTGGAAACACCATATATTTT
NA TRBJ2-2 TRBV12-3/TRBV12-4 NA CASSLARHRSTGELFF TGTGCCAGCAGTTTAGCGAGACACAGGAGCACCGGGGAGCTGTTTTTT
TRBD1 TRBJ1-6 TRBV5-6 NA CASSPGTGGHSPLHF TGTGCCAGCAGCCCAGGGACAGGGGGCCATTCACCCCTCCACTTT
TRBD1 TRBJ2-3 TRBV12-5 NA CASGLGTGLDTQYF TGTGCTAGTGGTCTGGGGACAGGGCTCGATACGCAGTATTTT
NA TRBJ1-1 TRBV20-1 NA CSARANRANTEAFF TGCAGTGCTAGAGCAAACAGGGCGAACACTGAAGCTTTCTTT
NA TRBJ1-6 TRBV3-1 NA CASSQGVGSDSPLHF TGTGCCAGCAGCCAAGGAGTGGGGAGCGATTCACCCCTCCACTTT
NA TRBJ1-5 TRBV20-1 NA CSAPPGVVDNQPQHF TGCAGTGCTCCACCGGGAGTGGTGGACAATCAGCCCCAGCATTTT
NA TRBJ2-1 TRBV11-2 many CASSQSMVEQFF TGTGCCAGCAGCCAGTCAATGGTTGAGCAGTTCTTC
TRBD1 TRBJ1-2 TRBV6-2/TRBV6-3 many CASSWDREGYGYTF TGTGCCAGCAGTTGGGACAGAGAAGGGTATGGCTACACCTTC
TRBD1 TRBJ2-7 TRBV10-1 few CASSRGQQYEQYF TGCGCCAGCAGCCGGGGACAGCAATACGAGCAGTACTTC
NA TRBJ1-1 TRBV10-3 NA CASSAADRITEAFF TGTGCCAGCAGCGCCGCTGACAGGATCACTGAAGCTTTCTTT
TRBD1 TRBJ1-2 TRBV12-3/TRBV12-4 many CASSFETGTNPYGYTF TGTGCCAGCAGTTTCGAGACAGGGACCAATCCCTATGGCTACACCTTC
NA TRBJ1-1 TRBV12-5 many CASGLSPMGNTEAFF TGTGCTAGTGGTTTGTCCCCCATGGGGAACACTGAAGCTTTCTTT
NA TRBJ2-7 TRBV6-1 NA CASSRADLSEQYF TGTGCCAGCAGTCGAGCGGACCTGAGCGAGCAGTACTTC
NA TRBJ1-2 TRBV16 few CASSQRGRGFGYTF TGTGCCAGCAGCCAACGAGGCAGGGGTTTTGGCTACACCTTC
NA TRBJ1-2 TRBV6-5 few CASSYRGQGTRYGYTF TGTGCCAGCAGTTACCGAGGGCAGGGGACCCGGTATGGCTACACCTTC
TRBD1 TRBJ1-2 TRBV6-1 NA CASSLDRHYGYTF TGTGCCAGCAGCTTGGACAGGCACTATGGCTACACCTTC
NA TRBJ2-1 TRBV11-2 few CASSWGLGRDEQFF TGTGCCAGCAGCTGGGGACTGGGTAGGGATGAGCAGTTCTTC
TRBD2 TRBJ2-1 TRBV3-1 NA CASSHGLAGVNEQFF TGTGCCAGCAGCCACGGACTAGCGGGAGTTAATGAGCAGTTCTTC
TRBD1 TRBJ1-3 TRBV6-1 NA CASSETGGGSGNTIYF TGTGCCAGCAGTGAAACAGGGGGCGGTTCTGGAAACACCATATATTTT
NA TRBJ1-1 TRBV18 few CASSPYQAMNTEAFF TGTGCCAGCTCACCCTATCAGGCTATGAACACTGAAGCTTTCTTT
NA TRBJ2-2 TRBV6-1 few CASSEVLMTRGHTGELFF TGTGCCAGCAGTGAAGTACTTATGACGCGGGGGCACACCGGGGAGCTGTTTTTT
NA TRBJ2-7 TRBV6-2/TRBV6-3 NA CASSYSTGTGGEQYF TGTGCCAGCAGTTACTCGACAGGGACTGGAGGCGAGCAGTACTTC
TRBD1 TRBJ1-4 TRBV19 few CASSIERRTGRLEKLFF TGTGCCAGTAGTATAGAGCGACGGACAGGGCGTTTGGAAAAACTGTTTTTT